This T cell receptor beta chain was retrieved from a study of identical twins. Study-wide results and limits: Twins' surplus sharing was weaker for beta out-of-frame sequences. Among monozygotic twins, out-of-frame TCR alpha sharing exceeded what models predicted.

To note about this clonotype: Its target is not known.

The germline V and J ends were trimmed by 5 bases and 4 bases, with 14 bases remaining between them. There are 14 residues in the CDR3. Germline assignment: CDR1 SEHNR and CDR2 FQNEAQ (reference sequence). A universal primer site was incorporated via template switching, and the cDNA contained unique molecular identifiers. TCRdb independently ran MiXCR on the 5' RACE reads; one entry per CDR3 protein. The sample contains 410,000 or so distinct CDR3 sequences, approximately 17% of which appear only once. Everyone who donated was a healthy Caucasian. The source of this sequence is a man in his fifties in good health. This chain links TRBV7-9 with TRBJ1-2; D gene unclear. Sequencing was performed on naive T cells sorted from blood. CDR3 DNA: TGTGCCAGCAGCCCCAGCCAGATCGGCTATGGCTACACCTTC. Protein product: CASSPSQIGYGYTF.